Each of the 20 T cell receptor beta chains below was sequenced from the same sample in a study of CD8+CD57+ T cells in acquired aplastic anemia. Profiling that covered TCR beta VDJ and CDR3 relied on genomic DNA as its template. Each CDR3 protein gets one entry after TCRdb re-called the reads with MiXCR. The table lists 75,000 to 90,000 distinct CDR3 sequences, around 44% of them singletons, with roughly 70% in the top ten. Sequenced input: sorted CD4+, CD8+, or CD8+CD57+ T cells (not recorded which) from PBMCs. These receptors came from a human donor in good health, serving as a control.

Written as DNA, the CDR3 is TGTGCCAGCAGCTCCCTTGACGGGGAGCAGTACTTC. Residues: CASSSLDGEQYF. The chain joins TRBV7-6 to TRBJ2-7, with D uncertain. In germline, CDR1 is SGHVS, CDR2 FNYEAQ. Deletions cut 4 bases from V and 7 bases from J, with 11 bases between. The CDR3 length is 12 residues.

The rearrangement uses TRBV29-1 and TRBJ2-1; weak D call: TRBD1 (6 bases). The germline gives CDR1 SQVTM, CDR2 ANQGSEA. The V end lost 2 bases, the J end lost 6 bases, and 14 bases lay between the germline ends. The CDR3 covers 14 residues. DNA for the CDR3: TGCAGCGTTGAATCAGGGGATGGTATCAATGAGCAGTTCTTC. Translating gives CSVESGDGINEQFF.

Notes on this clonotype: This may come from a read error, since a much larger clone is one base off. The CDR3 DNA sequence: TGTGCCAGCAGTTCAGGTAGCAGTGAAGCTTTCTTT. Its translation is CASSSGSSEAFF. V and J are TRBV12-3 or TRBV12-4 and TRBJ1-1; D is ambiguous. The CDR3 contains 12 residues. The V end lost 4 bases, the J end lost 7 bases, and 10 bases lay between the germline ends.

This clonotype was seen a handful of times. The chain recombines TRBV9 with TRBJ2-2; possibly TRBD2 for D (5 bases). The germline V and J ends were trimmed by 3 bases and 3 bases, with 12 bases remaining between them. Germline CDR1 and CDR2: SGDLS and YYNGEE. This CDR3 contains 15 residues. CDR3 nucleotides: TGTGCCAGCAGCGGAAGAGGGATGGACACCGGGGAGCTGTTTTTT. Its translation is CASSGRGMDTGELFF.

The rearrangement joins TRBV6-1 to TRBJ2-1, with 16 bases that match TRBD2. The CDR3 is made up of 17 amino acids. In germline, CDR1 is MNHNS, CDR2 SASEGT. V lost 5 bases and J lost 8; bases outside the gene matches: 9. CDR3: CASSPGLAGGPVHEQFF. The CDR3 nucleotides are TGTGCCAGCAGTCCGGGACTAGCGGGAGGGCCGGTCCATGAGCAGTTCTTC.

This clonotype was seen a few times. A read error is possible here, since a much larger clone lies one base away. The rearrangement joins TRBV24-1 to TRBJ1-5; unclear D gene. The CDR3 is made up of 14 amino acids. CDR1 and CDR2 (germline): KGHDR, SFDVKD. As DNA, the CDR3 is TGTGCCACCAGTGATACAAATAGCATTCAGCCCCAGCATTTT. This sequence encodes CATSDTNSIQPQHF.

The table lists this clonotype with many counts. This sequence joins TRBV12-3 or TRBV12-4 and TRBJ2-5, with 11 bases identical to TRBD2. CDR3 length equals 16 residues. V was clipped by 0 bases and J by 4 bases; unmatched bases: 4. CDR3: CASSLASGGAGETQYF. The CDR3 bases are TGTGCCAGCAGTTTAGCTAGCGGGGGGGCGGGAGAGACCCAGTACTTC.

Comments on this clonotype: One end of the junction varies from germline; a read error may be responsible. The CDR3 DNA reads TGCGCCAGCAGCTTGGGTAGGGAGCAGTTTTTT. It codes for CASSLGREQFF. The chain employs TRBV5-1 and TRBJ2-2, with D possibly matching TRBD2 (5 bases). This CDR3 contains 11 residues. Germline-derived CDR1 and CDR2 are SGHRS and YFSETQ.

This clonotype was picked up many times. The rearrangement uses TRBV20-1 and TRBJ2-7, with 8 bases aligning to TRBD1. Trimming took 0 bases from V and 4 from J; bases not matched to a gene: 14. Germline assignment: CDR1 DFQATT and CDR2 SNEGSKA (reference sequence). The CDR3 runs to 17 residues. The CDR3 DNA reads TGCAGTGCTAGAGATCTAACTGGACAGGGCGTTGCTTACGAGCAGTACTTC. It is translated as CSARDLTGQGVAYEQYF.

This clonotype came up a few times. The chain links TRBV9 to TRBJ1-2, with D unclear. The CDR3 has 12 amino acids. The V gene lost 2 bases and the J gene lost 4 bases, with 6 bases spanning the gap. CDR1 is SGDLS and CDR2 is YYNGEE in the germline V gene. CDR3 in DNA: TGTGCCAGCAGCGTGCGGGGCTATGGCTACACCTTC. It translates to CASSVRGYGYTF. Supplemented by reference TRBV9 and TRBJ1-2, the full variable domain reads DSGVTQTPKHLITATGQRVTLRCSPRSGDLSVYWYQQSLDQGLQFLIQYYNGEERAKGNILERFSAQQFPDLHSELNLSSLELGDSALYFCASSVRGYGYTFGSGTRLTVV.

This clonotype has just one count. The chain couples TRBV24-1 to TRBJ1-1, with D unclear. The CDR3 totals 13 residues. From germline, CDR1 is KGHDR and CDR2 SFDVKD. The V end lost 5 bases, the J end lost 4 bases, and 10 bases lay between the germline ends. CDR3 bases: TGTGCCACCAGTGTAGGTTACGGCACTGAAGCTTTCTTT. Protein product: CATSVGYGTEAFF.

This rearrangement joins TRBV9 to TRBJ1-6, with D perhaps matching TRBD1 (6 bases). This CDR3 contains 13 residues. From germline, CDR1 is SGDLS and CDR2 YYNGEE. Trimming took 0 bases from V and 10 from J, leaving 8 bases between them. The CDR3: CASSVGGGSPLHF. CDR3 in DNA: TGTGCCAGCAGCGTAGGCGGGGGCTCACCCCTCCACTTT.

This clonotype was counted once. The chain employs TRBV10-1 and TRBJ1-5, with D uncertain. CDR3 size: 15 residues. Trimming stripped 7 bases from V and 6 bases from J, with 19 bases between. Germline V gives CDR1 WNHNN, CDR2 SYGVQD (reference sequence). The CDR3 loop reads CASTTVARDSQPQHF. DNA of the CDR3: TGCGCCAGCACCACAGTCGCTCGGGATAGTCAGCCCCAGCATTTT.

Worth noting for this clonotype: One end of the junction fails to match germline, which may point to a read error. V usage is TRBV7-9 and J usage is TRBJ2-7, with D perhaps TRBD2 (6 bases). Per germline, CDR1 SEHNR and CDR2 FQNEAQ (reference sequence). This CDR3 spans 12 amino acids. This chain's CDR3 is CAGSLGGMVQYF. The CDR3 bases are TGTGCCGGCAGCTTAGGCGGGATGGTGCAGTACTTC.

This clonotype has just a few counts. The chain links TRBV13 to TRBJ1-6, with a tentative D call TRBD1 (5 bases). Germline CDR1 PRHDT, CDR2 FYEKMQ (reference sequence). Trimming took off 5 bases at V and 14 bases at J, with 22 bases between the two ends. The length of the CDR3 is 15 residues. Here the CDR3 DNA reads TGTGCCAGCAGCCTGGACGGGGCCCCCGGGGGAGCCCTCCACTTT. This encodes CASSLDGAPGGALHF.

The CDR3 DNA reads as TGTGCCAGCAGTGACTCGGGAGAGCGGTACGAGCAGTACTTC. This gives the protein CASSDSGERYEQYF. J is TRBJ2-7 and V is TRBV2, with D possibly TRBD2 on 6 matching bases. The CDR3 spans 14 residues. The germline V gene encodes CDR1 SNHLY and CDR2 FYNNEI. V lost 3 bases and J 4 bases, leaving 13 bases between the germline ends. The variable domain in full, completed from reference TRBV2 and TRBJ2-7, reads EPEVTQTPSHQVTQMGQEVILRCVPISNHLYFYWYRQILGQKVEFLVSFYNNEISEKSEIFDDQFSVERPDGSNFTLKIRSTKLEDSAMYFCASSDSGERYEQYFGPGTRLTVT.

V gene TRBV2 combines with J gene TRBJ2-3, with no clear D. The CDR3 has 15 amino acids. Trimming shortened V by 2 bases and J by 1 base, and 10 bases separated the two germline ends. In germline, CDR1 is SNHLY, CDR2 FYNNEI. The chain's CDR3 is CASSEMGIGTDTQYF. The DNA of the CDR3 is TGTGCCAGCAGTGAAATGGGTATTGGCACAGATACGCAGTATTTT.

CDR3 loop: CASSLGTGEGEQFF. The CDR3 DNA is TGTGCCAGCAGCTTAGGGACAGGGGAGGGTGAGCAGTTCTTC. V usage is TRBV11-1 and J usage is TRBJ2-1; 9 bases map to TRBD1. The CDR3 has 14 residues. Losses at the gene ends were 1 base for V and 9 bases for J; bases not matched to a gene: 4. Per germline, CDR1 SGHAT and CDR2 FQDESV (reference sequence).

This clonotype was recorded many times. The chain couples TRBV12-3 or TRBV12-4 to TRBJ1-2; 9 bases agree with TRBD1. Unmatched junction bases numbered 5, after V lost 1 base and J lost 5 bases. The CDR3 covers 15 residues. CDR3: CASSLGTGALYGYTF. The CDR3 DNA reads as TGTGCCAGCAGTTTAGGGACAGGGGCTTTGTATGGCTACACCTTC.

There are many counts of this clonotype. The rearrangement joins TRBV2 to TRBJ2-3; D might be TRBD1 (6 bases). The V and J ends lost 5 bases and 2 bases respectively, with 14 bases between them. Per the germline V gene, CDR1 is SNHLY and CDR2 is FYNNEI. The CDR3 totals 15 residues. Here the CDR3 reads CASSTFGGPTDTQYF. CDR3 in DNA: TGTGCCAGCAGTACCTTTGGGGGCCCCACAGATACGCAGTATTTT.